This T cell receptor (beta chain) was sequenced during a study of CD8 T cells in ankylosing spondylitis (TCRdb year 2017). In the study overall: To find TCR variants linked to disease, the study profiled T cell receptor beta repertoires in ankylosing spondylitis patients and healthy donors. The whole study cohort included 108 healthy donors and 20 to 30 ankylosing spondylitis patients. Peripheral blood samples were taken, and synovial fluid was additionally collected from ankylosing spondylitis patients. Here is what the overall study found, with its caveats: The disease-linked clones were reported as significantly enriched in matched synovial fluid samples from ankylosing spondylitis patients. Some of the motif variants had been reported before in the synovial fluid and blood of reactive arthritis patients, a finding that suggests common disease-initiation mechanisms. The disease-linked clones showed a CD8+ phenotype and occurred at relatively low frequencies in peripheral blood. A TCR beta motif made up of about eight highly homologous amino acid variants appeared to be characteristic of blood from ankylosing spondylitis patients.

As regards this clonotype: Its antigen is unknown. This may arise from a read error, as a much more abundant clone is one base away.

Trimming costs V 2 bases and J 3 bases, and their ends lie 7 bases apart. The germline V gene provides CDR1 SQVTM and CDR2 ANQGSEA. Including the terminal cysteine and phenylalanine, the CDR3 comprises 12 residues. This entry keeps only the CDR3 DNA: 36 bases, framed from base 1. Sequencing instrument: Illumina HiSeq 2500. TCR beta libraries were prepared by quantitative 5'-RACE with molecular barcodes. The authors processed their data as follows. A new computational method based on a probabilistic model of VDJ rearrangement was used to identify disease-linked TCR variants. TCRdb redid the processing of the public reads, applying fastp at Q25 and MiXCR, and retained in-frame beta chains. Under each unique CDR3 protein, matching rows form one entry showing the most common genes and DNA. Here the V and J calls rest on TCRdb's processing, not on the authors' analysis. This sample gives some 120,000 distinct CDR3 sequences in total; about 13% of them show up just once. The ten largest clones add up to approximately 3.1% of the sample.

The chain is assembled from TRBV29-1 and TRBJ1-1; D gene: possibly TRBD1, on 5 matching bases. This clonotype was sampled from a female donor with ankylosing spondylitis or in good health (not recorded which). The sequencing input was blood, either unsorted or a sorted T cell fraction (not recorded which). The CDR3 in this case is CSVEWGDTEAFF. The nucleotide sequence is TGCAGCGTTGAATGGGGGGACACTGAAGCTTTCTTT.